This T cell receptor (beta chain) was identified in a study of CD8 T cells in Susac syndrome. Germline V lookup: CDR1 MDHEN, CDR2 SYDVKM. V dropped 7 bases and J dropped 2 bases, with 18 bases sitting between them. There are 15 residues in the CDR3. Reverse transcription used roughly 0.5 to 1 ug RNA and random hexamers. Each CDR3 protein is one row after TCRdb ran MiXCR on the immunoSEQ multiplex PCR reads. In the table there are fewer than 150,000 distinct CDR3 sequences, around 94% of which are singletons. This chain joins TRBV28 and TRBJ2-7, with D possibly being TRBD1 (6 bases). Sequencing was performed on CD4+ T cells from PBMCs. The TCR originated in a human donor with multiple sclerosis. CDR3 nucleotide sequence: TGTGCCAGCATCATCCAGAGAGGGGACACCTACGAGCAGTACTTC. Translation: CASIIQRGDTYEQYF.